The rows below give T cell receptor beta chains drawn from one sample of a study of shared clonotypes between healthy human individuals. Measured with immunoSEQ multiplex PCR; TCRdb has only the in-frame clones, and not every one. The top ten hold about 1.7% of the sample, which has about 2.1 million clones, around 93% seen once. The sequenced sample consisted of naive CD8+ T cells from PBMCs. The receptors here all came from a man aged 18 to 29 in good health. Some clones in this sample may be carry-over from other donors' samples. Each CDR3 is given with its conserved first and last residue. Fields, in order: J gene, CDR3 length, clone size, V gene, D gene, CDR3 DNA, CDR3 protein. D genes are given only for firm matches. Size is stated for part of the rows, as once, few or many counts, or as a class when the clone is expanded.

>TRBJ1-2|15|-|TRBV9|-
TGTGCCAGCAGCGTAGAGCCTCCTGGGCCCTATGGCTACACCTTC
CASSVEPPGPYGYTF
>TRBJ2-3|15|-|TRBV9|-
TGTGCCAGCAGCGTATCAGGGGGAGGGACAGATACGCAGTATTTT
CASSVSGGGTDTQYF
>TRBJ2-7|14|few|TRBV19|TRBD1
TGTGCCAGTAGTCTCGGGACAGGGATCTACGAGCAGTACTTC
CASSLGTGIYEQYF
>TRBJ2-7|14|-|TRBV27|-
TGTGCCAGCAGTTCACCCCGACACTCCTACGAGCAGTACTTC
CASSSPRHSYEQYF
>TRBJ2-7|12|few|TRBV13|-
TGTGCCAGCAGCTTAGAGCTAAACGAGCAGTACTTC
CASSLELNEQYF
>TRBJ1-5|14|-|TRBV28|-
TGTGCCAGCAGTAAACAGGGTAGCAATCAGCCCCAGCATTTT
CASSKQGSNQPQHF
>TRBJ2-2|12|-|TRBV30|-
TGTGCCCGACTCGGGGTGACCGGGGAGCTGTTTTTT
CARLGVTGELFF
>TRBJ2-5|16|once|TRBV7-9|-
TGTGCCAGCAGCCCCCGGGCCCCACAGGGAGAAGAGACCCAGTACTTC
CASSPRAPQGEETQYF
>TRBJ2-7|16|once|TRBV5-1|TRBD1
TGCGCCAGCAGCTTTGGGTCCGGGACAGTTGGCCACGAGCAGTACTTC
CASSFGSGTVGHEQYF
>TRBJ2-1|12|once|TRBV19|-
TGTGCCAGTAGTACAGGGACCCGAGAGCAGTTCTTC
CASSTGTREQFF
>TRBJ2-7|12|-|TRBV28|-
TGTGCCAGCAGTCACCCGGGACGCGAGCAGTACTTC
CASSHPGREQYF
>TRBJ1-1|13|-|TRBV10-3|-
TGTGCCATTACCCTTGGGATCGGAACTGAAGCTTTCTTT
CAITLGIGTEAFF
>TRBJ1-2|12|few|TRBV2|-
TGTGCCAGGGAGAGAACAGGAGGAGGCTACACCTTC
CARERTGGGYTF
>TRBJ1-2|14|-|TRBV19|TRBD1
TGTGCCAGTATGGGGCAGGGGGGGAACTATGGCTACACCTTC
CASMGQGGNYGYTF
>TRBJ2-2|16|-|TRBV7-9|TRBD2
TGTGCCAGCAGCTTAGCGAGCGGGAGTATCACCGGGGAGCTGTTTTTT
CASSLASGSITGELFF
>TRBJ1-2|13|few|TRBV6-5|-
TGTGCCAGCAGTTTCGGCCCAGTCTATGGCTACACCTTC
CASSFGPVYGYTF
>TRBJ2-2|14|-|TRBV29-1|-
TGCAGCTCGAAACGGGGACCTAACACCGGGGAGCTGTTTTTT
CSSKRGPNTGELFF
>TRBJ2-2|12|-|TRBV30|-
TGTGCCTGGAGGGGCTACACCGGGGAGCTGTTTTTT
CAWRGYTGELFF
>TRBJ1-5|14|-|TRBV27|-
TGTGCCAGCAGGGAGGACGGCCGCAATCAGCCCCAGCATTTT
CASREDGRNQPQHF
>TRBJ2-5|15|-|TRBV4-3|-
TGCGCCAGCAGCCAAGAATCCGTTTCGCCCGAGACCCAGTACTTC
CASSQESVSPETQYF
>TRBJ2-7|14|once|TRBV27|TRBD1
TGTGCCAGCAGTTCTCGGACAGGGGCCTACGAGCAGTACTTC
CASSSRTGAYEQYF
>TRBJ2-3|16|once|TRBV9|-
TGTGCCAGCAGCGTAGGAGTAGTGGCGGTCACAGATACGCAGTATTTT
CASSVGVVAVTDTQYF
>TRBJ1-5|14|-|TRBV27|TRBD1
TGTGCCAGCAGTTTGGGGACAGGGGGCCAGCCCCAGCATTTT
CASSLGTGGQPQHF
>TRBJ2-7|18|-|TRBV11-2|TRBD2
TGTGCCAGCAGCTGGGGCCTACTAGCGGGAGGGTCCTCCTACGAGCAGTACTTC
CASSWGLLAGGSSYEQYF
>TRBJ2-7|15|-|TRBV6-5|-
TGTGCCAGCAGTTACTCGTTGGGCACTTTCGACGAGCAGTACTTC
CASSYSLGTFDEQYF
>TRBJ1-1|16|-|TRBV6-5|TRBD1
TGTGCCAGCAGTTACGGAGCAGGGGGCTGGAACACTGAAGCTTTCTTT
CASSYGAGGWNTEAFF